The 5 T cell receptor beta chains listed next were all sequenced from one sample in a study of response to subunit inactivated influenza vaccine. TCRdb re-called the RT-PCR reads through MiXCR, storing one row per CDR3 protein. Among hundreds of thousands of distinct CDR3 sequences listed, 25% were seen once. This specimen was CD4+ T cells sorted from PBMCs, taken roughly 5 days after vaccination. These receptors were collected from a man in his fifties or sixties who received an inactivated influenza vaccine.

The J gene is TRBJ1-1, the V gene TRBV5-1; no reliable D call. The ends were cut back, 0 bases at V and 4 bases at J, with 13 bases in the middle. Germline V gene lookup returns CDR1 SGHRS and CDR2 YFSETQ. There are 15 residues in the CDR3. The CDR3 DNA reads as TGCGCCAGCAGCTTGGAAACGGCGGGGAGCACTGAAGCTTTCTTT. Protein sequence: CASSLETAGSTEAFF.

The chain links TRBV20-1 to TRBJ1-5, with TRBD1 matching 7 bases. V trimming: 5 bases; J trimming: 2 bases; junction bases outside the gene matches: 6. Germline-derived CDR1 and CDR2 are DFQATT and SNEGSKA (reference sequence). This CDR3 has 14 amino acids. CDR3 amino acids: CSAPGQVGNQPQHF. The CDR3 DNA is TGCAGTGCTCCAGGACAGGTTGGCAATCAGCCCCAGCATTTT.

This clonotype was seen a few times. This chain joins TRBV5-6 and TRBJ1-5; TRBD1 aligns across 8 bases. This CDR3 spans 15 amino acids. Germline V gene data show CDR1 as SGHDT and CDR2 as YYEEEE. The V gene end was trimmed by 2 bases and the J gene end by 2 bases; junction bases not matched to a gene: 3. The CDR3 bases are TGTGCCAGCAGCTTTGGGGACAGGCGCAATCAGCCCCAGCATTTT. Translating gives CASSFGDRRNQPQHF.

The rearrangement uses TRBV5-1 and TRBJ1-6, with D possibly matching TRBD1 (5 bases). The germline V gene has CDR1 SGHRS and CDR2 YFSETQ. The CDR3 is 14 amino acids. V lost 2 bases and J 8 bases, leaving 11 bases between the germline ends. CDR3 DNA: TGCGCCAGCAGCTTCAAAGGGGTGGATTCACCCCTCCACTTT. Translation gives CASSFKGVDSPLHF.

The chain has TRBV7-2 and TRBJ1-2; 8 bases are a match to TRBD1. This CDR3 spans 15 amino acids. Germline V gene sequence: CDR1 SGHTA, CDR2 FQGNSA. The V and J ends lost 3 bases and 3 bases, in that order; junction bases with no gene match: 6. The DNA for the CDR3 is TGTGCCAGCAGCTTTCCTATGACAGGGGACTATGGCTACACCTTC. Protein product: CASSFPMTGDYGYTF.